Sequencing of this T cell receptor (beta chain) was carried out in a study of blood T cell repertoires in COVID-19. At the level of the study: Samples came from the United States, Italy and Spain, spanning acute and convalescent COVID-19. PBMCs, B-cell-depleted T cells, or T cells provided the cDNA or gDNA that made up the material.

In the source study's methods: Reference gene primer amplification gave estimated nucleated cell counts. Measured with immunoSEQ multiplex PCR; TCRdb has only the in-frame clones, and not every one. V and J calls and clone size are copied from that table; D and trimming were computed from the DNA. This table holds around 620,000 clones, 80% to 90% found once. This CDR3 spans 15 amino acids. Unmatched junction bases numbered 9, after V lost 7 bases and J lost 3 bases. Germline CDR1 and CDR2: LGHDT and YNNKEL (reference sequence). This clone turned up a few times. The V and J genes are TRBV3-1 (or the pseudogene TRBV3-2) and TRBJ2-3, with TRBD1 matching 8 bases. This receptor was obtained from a young woman with acute or convalescent COVID-19. What was sequenced was peripheral blood. The CDR3 here is CASTQTGEVTDTQYF. The CDR3 DNA sequence: TGTGCCAGCACGCAGACAGGGGAGGTTACAGATACGCAGTATTTT.